This T cell receptor beta chain originates from a study of blood T cell repertoires in COVID-19. In the study overall: The United States, Italy and Spain provided the acute and convalescent COVID-19 samples.

The protocol was immunoSEQ multiplex PCR, while the TCRdb copy is restricted to in-frame clones and leaves out a portion. This sample has some 250,000 clones; 88% occur once, and the top ten carry 0.99%. In this sample, this clone turned up once. The CDR3 loop spans 15 amino acids. Germline V gene lookup returns CDR1 LNHDA and CDR2 SQIVND (reference sequence). V was cut by 3 bases and J by 4 bases, with 13 bases left in between. The sample was peripheral blood. The clonotype comes from a woman aged 40 to 55 who had recovered from COVID-19. The chain couples TRBV19 to TRBJ2-1, with D tentatively TRBD2 (5 bases). The CDR3 sequence is CASSILGAPYNEQFF. Here the CDR3 DNA reads TGTGCCAGTAGTATTTTGGGAGCCCCGTACAATGAGCAGTTCTTC.